This T cell receptor beta chain was recorded in a study of T cell responses to AZD1222 COVID-19 vaccine. As for this clone: The antigen remains undetermined.

Study-level findings and limits: Females made up more of the donors, who were largely white British, and clonal diversity may have come out too low.

Data came from immunoSEQ multiplex PCR; TCRdb stores just in-frame clones and leaves some out. The sample contains 100,000 to 150,000 clones, more than 85% of which appear only once. Material: peripheral blood, obtained on day 0 of MenACWY control vaccination. The receptor was derived from an adult in good health.

CDR3 bases: TGTGCCAGCAGCCGACTTTGGGACAGCTCTGGAAACACCATATATTTT. Protein sequence: CASSRLWDSSGNTIYF. V gene TRBV7-9 combines with J gene TRBJ1-3; 7 bases are a match to TRBD1. CDR3 size: 16 residues. Germline assignment: CDR1 SEHNR and CDR2 FQNEAQ (reference sequence). Trimming cost V 5 bases and J 0 bases; bases outside gene matches: 7.